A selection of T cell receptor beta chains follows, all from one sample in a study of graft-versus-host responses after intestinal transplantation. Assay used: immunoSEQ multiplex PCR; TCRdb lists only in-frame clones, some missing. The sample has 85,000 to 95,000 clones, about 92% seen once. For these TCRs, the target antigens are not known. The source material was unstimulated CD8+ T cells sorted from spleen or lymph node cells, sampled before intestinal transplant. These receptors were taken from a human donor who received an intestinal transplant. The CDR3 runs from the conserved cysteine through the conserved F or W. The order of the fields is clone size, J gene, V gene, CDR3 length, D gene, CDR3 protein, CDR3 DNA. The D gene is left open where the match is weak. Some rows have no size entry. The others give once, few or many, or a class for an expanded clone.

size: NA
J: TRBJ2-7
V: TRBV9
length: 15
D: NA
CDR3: CASSVEGDFSYEQYF
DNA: TGTGCCAGCAGCGTAGAGGGAGACTTCTCCTACGAGCAGTACTTC

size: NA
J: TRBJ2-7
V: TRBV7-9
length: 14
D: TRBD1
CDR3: CASSSEDRAYEQYF
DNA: TGTGCCAGCAGCTCAGAGGACAGGGCTTACGAGCAGTACTTC

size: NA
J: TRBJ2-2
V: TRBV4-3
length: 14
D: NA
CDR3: CASSQGPNTGELFF
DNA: TGCGCCAGCAGCCAAGGTCCTAACACCGGGGAGCTGTTTTTT

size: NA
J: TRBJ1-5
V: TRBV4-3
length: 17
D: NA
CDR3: CASSLLPYLGGHQPQHF
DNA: TGCGCCAGCAGCCTCCTTCCTTACTTGGGAGGACATCAGCCCCAGCATTTT

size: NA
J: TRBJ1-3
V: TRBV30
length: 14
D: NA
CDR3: CAWSVIGGPDTIYF
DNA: TGTGCCTGGAGTGTAATCGGGGGTCCGGACACCATATATTTT

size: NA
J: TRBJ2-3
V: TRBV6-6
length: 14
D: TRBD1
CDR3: CASSRGTGEFTQYF
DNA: TGTGCCAGCTCTCGAGGGACAGGGGAATTTACGCAGTATTTT

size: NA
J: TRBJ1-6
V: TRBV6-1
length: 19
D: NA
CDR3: CASSEVAGPASSYNSPLHF
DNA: TGTGCCAGCAGTGAAGTGGCAGGGCCTGCTAGCTCCTATAATTCACCCCTCCACTTT

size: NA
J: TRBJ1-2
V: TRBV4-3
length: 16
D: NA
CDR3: CASSQDREVLNYGYTF
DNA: TGCGCCAGCAGCCAAGATCGCGAGGTGCTGAACTATGGCTACACCTTC

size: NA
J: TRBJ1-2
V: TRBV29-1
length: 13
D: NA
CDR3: CSVKGTPDYGHTF
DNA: TGCAGCGTTAAGGGGACACCCGACTATGGCCACACCTTC

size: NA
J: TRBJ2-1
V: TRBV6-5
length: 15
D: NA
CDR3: CASSRTGLGGNEQFF
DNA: TGTGCCAGCAGCCGTACCGGGTTGGGAGGCAATGAGCAGTTCTTC

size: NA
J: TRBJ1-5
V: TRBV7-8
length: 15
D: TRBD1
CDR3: CASSQGDRVNQPQHF
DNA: TGTGCCAGCAGCCAAGGGGACAGGGTTAATCAGCCCCAGCATTTT

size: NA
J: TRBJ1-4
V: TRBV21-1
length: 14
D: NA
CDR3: CASSDTGFNEKLFF
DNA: TGTGCCAGCAGCGACACAGGGTTTAATGAAAAACTGTTTTTT

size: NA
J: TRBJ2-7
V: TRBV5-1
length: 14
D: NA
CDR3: CASSLVQDTYEQYF
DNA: TGCGCCAGCAGCTTGGTCCAGGATACCTACGAGCAGTACTTC

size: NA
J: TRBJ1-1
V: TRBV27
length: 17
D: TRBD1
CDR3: CASSVRGQGIMNTEAFF
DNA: TGTGCCAGCAGTGTCAGGGGACAGGGCATAATGAACACTGAAGCTTTCTTT

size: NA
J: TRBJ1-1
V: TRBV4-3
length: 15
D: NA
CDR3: CASSQEQGVNTEAFF
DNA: TGCGCCAGCAGCCAAGAACAGGGCGTGAACACTGAAGCTTTCTTT

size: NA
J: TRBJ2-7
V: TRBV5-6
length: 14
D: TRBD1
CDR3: CASSLGTGVNEQYF
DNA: TGTGCCAGCAGCTTGGGGACAGGGGTGAACGAGCAGTACTTC

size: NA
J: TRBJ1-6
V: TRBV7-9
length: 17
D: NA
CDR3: CASSLVTLSSYNSPLHF
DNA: TGTGCCAGCAGCTTAGTTACGCTGAGCTCCTATAATTCACCCCTCCACTTT

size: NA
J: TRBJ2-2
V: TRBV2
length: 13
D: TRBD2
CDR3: CASRRRGGGELFF
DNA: TGTGCCAGCAGGCGTCGCGGGGGCGGGGAGCTGTTTTTT

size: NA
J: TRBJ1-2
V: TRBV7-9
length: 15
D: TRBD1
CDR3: CASSSPGQGAPGYTF
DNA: TGTGCCAGCAGCTCGCCGGGACAGGGGGCGCCTGGCTACACCTTC

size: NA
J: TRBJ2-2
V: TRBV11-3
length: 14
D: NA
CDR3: CASSLGEDTGELFF
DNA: TGTGCCAGCAGCTTAGGGGAGGACACCGGGGAGCTGTTTTTT

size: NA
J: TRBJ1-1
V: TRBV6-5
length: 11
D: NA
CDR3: CASTHRTEAFF
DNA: TGTGCCAGCACCCACAGGACAGAAGCTTTCTTT

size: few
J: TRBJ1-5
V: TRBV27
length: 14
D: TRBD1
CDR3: CASSLRGSNQPQHF
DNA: TGTGCCAGCAGTCTCAGGGGGAGCAATCAGCCCCAGCATTTT

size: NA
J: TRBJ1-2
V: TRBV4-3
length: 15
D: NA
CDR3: CASSQARTANYGYTF
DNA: TGCGCCAGCAGCCAAGCACGGACAGCTAACTATGGCTACACCTTC

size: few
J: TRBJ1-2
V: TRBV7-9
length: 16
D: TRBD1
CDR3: CASSLERGTVSSGYTF
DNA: TGTGCCAGCAGCTTAGAACGCGGGACAGTTTCGTCTGGCTACACCTTC

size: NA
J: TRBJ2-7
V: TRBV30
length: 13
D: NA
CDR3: CAWGQGGIYEQYF
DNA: TGTGCCTGGGGACAGGGAGGGATCTACGAGCAGTACTTC

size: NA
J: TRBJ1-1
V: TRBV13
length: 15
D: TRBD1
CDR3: CASSPSGQGKTEAFF
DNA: TGTGCCAGCAGCCCCTCAGGACAGGGTAAAACTGAAGCTTTCTTT

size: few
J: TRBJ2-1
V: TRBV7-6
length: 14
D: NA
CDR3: CASSRGTPHNEQFF
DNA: TGTGCCAGCAGCAGGGGGACACCACACAATGAGCAGTTCTTC

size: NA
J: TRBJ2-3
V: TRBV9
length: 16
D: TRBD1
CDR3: CASSARTGGAEDTQYF
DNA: TGTGCCAGCAGCGCGAGGACAGGGGGCGCGGAAGATACGCAGTATTTT

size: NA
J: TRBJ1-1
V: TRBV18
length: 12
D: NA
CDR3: CASSGQGAEAFF
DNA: TGTGCCAGCTCTGGGCAGGGTGCTGAAGCTTTCTTT

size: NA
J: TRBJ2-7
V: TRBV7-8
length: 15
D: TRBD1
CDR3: CASSFGTGGSYEQYF
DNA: TGTGCCAGCAGCTTTGGCACAGGGGGTTCCTACGAGCAGTACTTC

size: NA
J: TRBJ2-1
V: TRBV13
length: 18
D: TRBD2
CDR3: CASSLATLAGGRYNEQFF
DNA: TGTGCCAGCAGCTTAGCCACATTAGCGGGGGGGCGGTACAATGAGCAGTTCTTC

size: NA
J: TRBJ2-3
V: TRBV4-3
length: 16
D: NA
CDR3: CASSQISGTSTDTQYF
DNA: TGCGCCAGCAGCCAAATTAGCGGCACTAGCACAGATACGCAGTATTTT

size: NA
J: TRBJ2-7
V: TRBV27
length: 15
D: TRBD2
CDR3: CASSTSREARREQYF
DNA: TGTGCCAGCAGTACCTCGCGGGAGGCGCGTAGGGAGCAGTACTTC

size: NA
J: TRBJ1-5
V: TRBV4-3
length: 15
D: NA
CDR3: CASSHGLEGNQPQHF
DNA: TGCGCCAGCAGCCATGGTCTCGAGGGCAATCAGCCCCAGCATTTT

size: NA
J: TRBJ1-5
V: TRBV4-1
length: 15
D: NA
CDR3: CASSQLAGANQPQHF
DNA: TGCGCCAGCAGCCAGTTGGCGGGGGCCAATCAGCCCCAGCATTTT

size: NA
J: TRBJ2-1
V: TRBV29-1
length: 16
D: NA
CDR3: CSDTRDTSSSYNEQFF
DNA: TGCAGCGATACACGGGACACCTCGAGCTCCTACAATGAGCAGTTCTTC

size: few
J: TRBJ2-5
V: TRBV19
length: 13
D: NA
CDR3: CASSNRNQETQYF
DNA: TGTGCCAGTAGTAACAGGAATCAAGAGACCCAGTACTTC

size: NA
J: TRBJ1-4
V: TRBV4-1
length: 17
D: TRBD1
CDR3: CASSQADRALTNEKLFF
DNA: TGCGCCAGCAGCCAAGCGGACAGGGCGTTAACTAATGAAAAACTGTTTTTT

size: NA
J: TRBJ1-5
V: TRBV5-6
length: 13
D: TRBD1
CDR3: CASSSGTGDPQHF
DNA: TGTGCCAGCAGCTCCGGGACAGGGGACCCCCAGCATTTT

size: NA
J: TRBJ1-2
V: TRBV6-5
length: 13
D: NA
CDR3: CASSYSAIRGYTF
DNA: TGTGCCAGCAGTTACTCCGCGATAAGAGGCTACACCTTC

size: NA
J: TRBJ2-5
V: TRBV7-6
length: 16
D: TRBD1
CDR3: CASSLALDRGQETQYF
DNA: TGTGCCAGCAGCTTAGCGCTGGACAGGGGACAAGAGACCCAGTACTTC

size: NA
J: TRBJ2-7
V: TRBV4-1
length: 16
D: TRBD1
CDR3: CASSQQTGQGIYEQYF
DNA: TGCGCCAGCAGCCAACAGACGGGACAGGGGATCTACGAGCAGTACTTC

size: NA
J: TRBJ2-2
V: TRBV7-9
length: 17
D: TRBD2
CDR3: CASSLVGRTSSTGELFF
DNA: TGTGCCAGCAGCTTAGTCGGCAGGACTAGCAGCACCGGGGAGCTGTTTTTT

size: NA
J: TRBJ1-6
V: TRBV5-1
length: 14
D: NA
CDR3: CASSSGQKESPLHF
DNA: TGCGCCAGCAGCTCCGGACAGAAAGAATCACCCCTCCACTTT

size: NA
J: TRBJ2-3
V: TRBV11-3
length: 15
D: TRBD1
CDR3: CASSPDRGQADTQYF
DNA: TGTGCCAGCAGCCCGGACAGGGGGCAGGCAGATACGCAGTATTTT

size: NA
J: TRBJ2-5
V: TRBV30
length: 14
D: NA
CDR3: CAWSAGTSQETQYF
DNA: TGTGCCTGGAGCGCGGGGACTTCCCAAGAGACCCAGTACTTC